Following are 9 T cell receptor beta chains from one sample sequenced in a study of blood T cell repertoires in COVID-19. The data were produced by immunoSEQ multiplex PCR, yet TCRdb's version contains in-frame clones alone and is incomplete. The sample includes around 500,000 clones, 88% of them seen just once. Sequenced sample: PBMCs or T cells enriched from blood (not recorded which). The receptor set was obtained from a woman aged 40 to 50 who had recovered from COVID-19.

V and J are TRBV19 and TRBJ1-5; 7 nucleotides agree with TRBD1. Unmatched junction bases numbered 10, after V lost 5 bases and J lost 3 bases. In germline, CDR1 is LNHDA, CDR2 SQIVND (reference sequence). The CDR3 runs to 16 residues. The CDR3 DNA reads as TGTGCCAGTAGTTCCATTGACAGGGCTTTCAATCAGCCCCAGCATTTT. It is translated as CASSSIDRAFNQPQHF.

The CDR3 sequence is CASSLGLGFEAFF. The DNA of the CDR3 is TGTGCCAGCAGCTTGGGCTTGGGTTTTGAAGCTTTCTTT. The genes are TRBV11-2 and TRBJ1-1; D unresolved. The germline V gene encodes CDR1 SGHAT and CDR2 FQNNGV. The CDR3 consists of 13 residues. V lost 3 bases, J lost 7 bases, and 12 bases lay in between.

The genes are TRBV6-5 and TRBJ1-4; no definite D call. V lost 4 bases, J lost 0 bases, and 9 bases lay in between. Germline values: CDR1 MNHEY, CDR2 SVGAGI. The CDR3 is 15 residues long. The chain's CDR3 is CASSLIHSTNEKLFF. CDR3 DNA sequence: TGTGCCAGCAGTTTAATCCACTCAACTAATGAAAAACTGTTTTTT.

This clone was counted only a few times. V gene TRBV6-2 or TRBV6-3 combines with J gene TRBJ1-5, with TRBD1 matching over 7 bases. The V gene's germline CDR1 is MNHEY and CDR2 SVGEGT. The CDR3 has 13 amino acids. Trimming removed 11 bases from V and 4 bases from J; junction bases left unmatched: 8. The CDR3, as DNA: TGTGCCGGCCGCCGGGACAGTAATCAGCCCCAGCATTTT. Amino acids: CAGRRDSNQPQHF.

V and J are TRBV2 and TRBJ2-7; TRBD2 matches 8 bases. The CDR3 is 17 residues long. Germline V gives CDR1 SNHLY, CDR2 FYNNEI. V shed 3 bases, J shed 3 bases, and the junction held 13 bases outside the gene matches. CDR3 region: CASSDSSGSKGVYEQYF. CDR3 coding DNA: TGTGCCAGCAGTGATAGCAGCGGGAGTAAGGGGGTCTACGAGCAGTACTTC.

The V gene is TRBV6-1, the J gene TRBJ1-1, with a tentative D call TRBD1 (5 bases). CDR1 and CDR2 (germline): MNHNS, SASEGT. V was cut by 3 bases and J by 0 bases, with 11 bases left in between. The CDR3 has 15 residues. The CDR3 DNA reads TGTGCCAGCAGTGATCTAAAGACAGTGAACACTGAAGCTTTCTTT. This gives the protein CASSDLKTVNTEAFF.

The chain carries TRBV30 and TRBJ2-7; D might be TRBD1 (6 bases). CDR1 and CDR2 from the germline V gene are GTSNPN and SVGIG (reference sequence). V shed 0 bases and J shed 2 bases, with 11 bases lying between them. This CDR3 spans 14 amino acids. The CDR3 reads CAWSVQQGPYEQYF. The CDR3 nucleotides are TGTGCCTGGAGTGTACAACAGGGTCCCTACGAGCAGTACTTC.

This clone was seen more than once but under ten times. The V and J genes are TRBV5-5 and TRBJ1-5, with D possibly TRBD1 on 6 matching bases. Germline CDR1 SGHKS, CDR2 YYEKEE (reference sequence). Trimming stripped 0 bases from V and 9 bases from J, with 10 bases between. This CDR3 is built from 13 residues. The chain's CDR3 is CASSLAQGGPQHF. The CDR3, as DNA: TGTGCCAGCAGCTTGGCCCAAGGGGGGCCCCAGCATTTT.

The chain employs TRBV27 and TRBJ1-1; TRBD1 is a possible D gene (6 bases). This CDR3 comprises 15 residues. Between the trimmed V and J ends, which lost 2 bases and 0 bases, there was a span of 10 bases. Per germline, CDR1 MNHEY and CDR2 SMNVEV (reference sequence). The CDR3 bases are TGTGCCAGCAGTTTAGTGGGGGCGATGAACACTGAAGCTTTCTTT. This translates into CASSLVGAMNTEAFF.